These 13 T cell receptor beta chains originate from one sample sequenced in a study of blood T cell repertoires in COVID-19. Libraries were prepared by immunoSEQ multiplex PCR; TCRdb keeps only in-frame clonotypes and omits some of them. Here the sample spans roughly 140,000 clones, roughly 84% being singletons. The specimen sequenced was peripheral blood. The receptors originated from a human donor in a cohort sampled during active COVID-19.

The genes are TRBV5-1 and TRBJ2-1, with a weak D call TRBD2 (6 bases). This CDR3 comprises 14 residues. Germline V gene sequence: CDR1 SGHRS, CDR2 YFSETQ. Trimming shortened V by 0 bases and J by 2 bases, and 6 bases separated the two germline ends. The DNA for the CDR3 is TGCGCCAGCAGCTTGGCGGGGGCCTACAATGAGCAGTTCTTC. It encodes CASSLAGAYNEQFF.

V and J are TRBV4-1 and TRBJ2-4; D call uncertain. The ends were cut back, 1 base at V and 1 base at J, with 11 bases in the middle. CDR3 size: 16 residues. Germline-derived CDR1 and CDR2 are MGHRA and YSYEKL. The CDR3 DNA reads TGCGCCAGCAGCCAAGGAACTGCCAAGGCCAAAAACATTCAGTACTTC. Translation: CASSQGTAKAKNIQYF.

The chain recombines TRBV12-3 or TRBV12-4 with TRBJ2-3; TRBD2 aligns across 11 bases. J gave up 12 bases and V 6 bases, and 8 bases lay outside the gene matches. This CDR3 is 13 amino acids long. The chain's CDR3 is CASSLAGGTTQYF. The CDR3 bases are TGTGCCAGCAGCCTAGCGGGGGGCACCACCCAGTATTTT.

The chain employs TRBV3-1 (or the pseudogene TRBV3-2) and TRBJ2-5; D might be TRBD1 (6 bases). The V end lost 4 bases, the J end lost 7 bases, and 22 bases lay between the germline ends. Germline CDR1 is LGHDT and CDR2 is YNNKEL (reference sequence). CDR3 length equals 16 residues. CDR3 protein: CASSLYQGSPRATQYF. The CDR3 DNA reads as TGTGCCAGCAGCCTTTATCAGGGGTCGCCTCGGGCGACCCAGTACTTC.

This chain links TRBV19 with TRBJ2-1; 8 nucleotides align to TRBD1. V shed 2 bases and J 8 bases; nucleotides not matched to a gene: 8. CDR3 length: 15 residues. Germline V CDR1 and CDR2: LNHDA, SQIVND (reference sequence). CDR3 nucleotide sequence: TGTGCCAGTAGTATACGGCCAGGGGGCGGTTATGAGCAGTTCTTC. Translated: CASSIRPGGGYEQFF.

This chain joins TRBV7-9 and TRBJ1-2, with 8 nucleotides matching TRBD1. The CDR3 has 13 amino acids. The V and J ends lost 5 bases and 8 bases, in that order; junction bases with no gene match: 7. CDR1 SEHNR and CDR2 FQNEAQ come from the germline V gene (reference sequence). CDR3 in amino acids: CASSRSTGEGYTF. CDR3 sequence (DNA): TGTGCCAGCAGCCGATCGACAGGGGAAGGCTACACCTTC.

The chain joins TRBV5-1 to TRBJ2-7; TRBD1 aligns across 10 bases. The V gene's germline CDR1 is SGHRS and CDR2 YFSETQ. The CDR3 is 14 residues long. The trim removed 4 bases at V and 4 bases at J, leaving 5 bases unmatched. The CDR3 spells CASSPRDRGYEQYF. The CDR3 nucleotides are TGCGCCAGCAGCCCCCGGGACAGGGGTTACGAGCAGTACTTC.

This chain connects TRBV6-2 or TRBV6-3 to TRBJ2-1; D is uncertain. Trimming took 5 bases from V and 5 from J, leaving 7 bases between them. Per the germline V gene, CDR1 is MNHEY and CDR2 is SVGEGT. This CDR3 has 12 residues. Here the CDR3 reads CASSKENNEQFF. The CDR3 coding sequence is TGTGCCAGCAGTAAGGAGAACAATGAGCAGTTCTTC.

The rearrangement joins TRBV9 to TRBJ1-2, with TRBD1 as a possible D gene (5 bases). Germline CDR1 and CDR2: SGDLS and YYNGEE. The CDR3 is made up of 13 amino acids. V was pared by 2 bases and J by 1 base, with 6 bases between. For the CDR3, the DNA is TGTGCCAGCAGCGTTAGGGGTAACTATGGCTACACCTTC. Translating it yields CASSVRGNYGYTF.

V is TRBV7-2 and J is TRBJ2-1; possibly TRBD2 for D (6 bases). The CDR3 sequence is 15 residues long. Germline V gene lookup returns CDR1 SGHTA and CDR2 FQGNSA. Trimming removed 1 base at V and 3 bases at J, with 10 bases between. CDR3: CASSLDSGRYNEQFF. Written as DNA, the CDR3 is TGTGCCAGCAGCTTAGACAGCGGGCGCTACAATGAGCAGTTCTTC. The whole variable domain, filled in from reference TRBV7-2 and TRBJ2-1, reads GAGVSQSPSNKVTEKGKDVELRCDPISGHTALYWYRQSLGQGLEFLIYFQGNSAPDKSGLPSDRFSAERTGGSVSTLTIQRTQQEDSAVYLCASSLDSGRYNEQFFGPGTRLTVL.

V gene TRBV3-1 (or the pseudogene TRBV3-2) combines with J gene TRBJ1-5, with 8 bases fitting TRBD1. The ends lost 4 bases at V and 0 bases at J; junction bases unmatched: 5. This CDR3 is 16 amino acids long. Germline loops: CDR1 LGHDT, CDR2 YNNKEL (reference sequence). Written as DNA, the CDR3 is TGTGCCAGCAGCCGTGGACAGGGTAATAGCAATCAGCCCCAGCATTTT. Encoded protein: CASSRGQGNSNQPQHF.

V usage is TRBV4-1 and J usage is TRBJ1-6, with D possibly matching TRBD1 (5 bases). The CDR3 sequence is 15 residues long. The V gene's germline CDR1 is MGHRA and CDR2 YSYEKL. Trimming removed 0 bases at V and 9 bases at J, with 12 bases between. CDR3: CASSQERGLGSPLHF. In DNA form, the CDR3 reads TGCGCCAGCAGCCAAGAAAGGGGATTGGGTTCACCCCTCCACTTT.

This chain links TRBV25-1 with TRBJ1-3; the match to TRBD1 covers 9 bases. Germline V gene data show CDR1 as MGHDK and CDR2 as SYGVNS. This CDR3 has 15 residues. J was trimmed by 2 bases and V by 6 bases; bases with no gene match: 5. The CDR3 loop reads CASRGTGLTGNTIYF. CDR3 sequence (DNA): TGTGCCAGCAGGGGGACAGGGTTGACTGGAAACACCATATATTTT.